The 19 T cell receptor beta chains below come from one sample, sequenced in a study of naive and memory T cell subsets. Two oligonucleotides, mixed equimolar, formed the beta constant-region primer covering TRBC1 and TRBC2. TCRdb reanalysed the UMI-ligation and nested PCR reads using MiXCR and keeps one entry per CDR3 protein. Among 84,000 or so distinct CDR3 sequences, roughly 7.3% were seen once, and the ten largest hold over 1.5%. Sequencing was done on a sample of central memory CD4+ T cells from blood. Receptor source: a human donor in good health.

CDR3 nucleotide sequence: TGCGCCAGCAGCCAAGGGCGGGAGGTGGGGAATGAGCAGTTCTTC. Encoded protein: CASSQGREVGNEQFF. This chain links TRBV4-1 with TRBJ2-1; 8 bases match TRBD2. This CDR3 is 15 amino acids long. Germline CDR1 is MGHRA and CDR2 is YSYEKL. V lost 1 base, J lost 7 bases, and 6 bases stayed unmatched.

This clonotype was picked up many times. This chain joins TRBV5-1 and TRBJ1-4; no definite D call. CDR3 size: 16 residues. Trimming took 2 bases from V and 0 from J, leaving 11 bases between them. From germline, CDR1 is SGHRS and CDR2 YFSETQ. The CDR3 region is CASSFAGPATNEKLFF. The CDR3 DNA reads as TGCGCCAGCAGCTTCGCCGGGCCGGCAACTAATGAAAAACTGTTTTTT.

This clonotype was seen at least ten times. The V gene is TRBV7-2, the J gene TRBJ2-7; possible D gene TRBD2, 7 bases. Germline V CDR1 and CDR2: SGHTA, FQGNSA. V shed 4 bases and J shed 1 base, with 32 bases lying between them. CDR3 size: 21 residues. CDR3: CASSSLEFKGVFGGGSYEQYF. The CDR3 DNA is TGTGCCAGCAGCTCACTAGAGTTTAAGGGGGTTTTCGGCGGGGGATCCTACGAGCAGTACTTC.

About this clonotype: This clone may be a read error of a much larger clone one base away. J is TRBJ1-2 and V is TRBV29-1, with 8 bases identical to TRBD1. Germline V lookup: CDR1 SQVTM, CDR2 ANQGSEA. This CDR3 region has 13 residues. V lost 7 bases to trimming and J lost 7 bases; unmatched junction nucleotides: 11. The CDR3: CSARRQGTAGYTF. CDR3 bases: TGCAGCGCCCGGAGACAGGGGACAGCTGGCTACACCTTC.

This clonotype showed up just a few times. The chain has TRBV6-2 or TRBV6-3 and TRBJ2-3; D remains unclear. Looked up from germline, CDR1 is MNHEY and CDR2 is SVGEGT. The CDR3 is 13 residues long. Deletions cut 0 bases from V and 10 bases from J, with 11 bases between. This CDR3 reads CASSYSSPNAQYF. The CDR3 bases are TGTGCCAGCAGTTACTCGAGTCCAAATGCGCAGTATTTT.

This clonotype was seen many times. This chain's CDR3 is CASSEAHNEQFF. The CDR3, as DNA: TGTGCCAGCAGTGAGGCCCACAATGAGCAGTTCTTC. The J gene is TRBJ2-1, the V gene TRBV28; D unresolved. The CDR3 sequence is 12 residues long. Trimming stripped 5 bases from V and 5 bases from J, with 7 bases between. The germline V gene encodes CDR1 MDHEN and CDR2 SYDVKM.

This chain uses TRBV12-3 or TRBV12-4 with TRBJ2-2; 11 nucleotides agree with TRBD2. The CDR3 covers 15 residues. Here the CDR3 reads CGVPGTSGHTGELFF. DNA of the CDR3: TGTGGGGTCCCTGGGACTAGCGGTCACACCGGGGAGCTGTTTTTT.

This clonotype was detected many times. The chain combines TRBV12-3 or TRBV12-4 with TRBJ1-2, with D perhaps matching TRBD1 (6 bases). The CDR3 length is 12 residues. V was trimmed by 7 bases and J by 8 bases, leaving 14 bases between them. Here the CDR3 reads CASNRDAWGYTF. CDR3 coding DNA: TGTGCCAGCAACAGGGACGCGTGGGGCTACACCTTC.

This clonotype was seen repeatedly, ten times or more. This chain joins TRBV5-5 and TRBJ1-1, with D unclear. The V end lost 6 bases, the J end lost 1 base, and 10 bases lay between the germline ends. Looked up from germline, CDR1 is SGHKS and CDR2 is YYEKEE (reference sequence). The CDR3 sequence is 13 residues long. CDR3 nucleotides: TGTGCCAGCACCCTATACGGGAACACTGAAGCTTTCTTT. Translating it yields CASTLYGNTEAFF.

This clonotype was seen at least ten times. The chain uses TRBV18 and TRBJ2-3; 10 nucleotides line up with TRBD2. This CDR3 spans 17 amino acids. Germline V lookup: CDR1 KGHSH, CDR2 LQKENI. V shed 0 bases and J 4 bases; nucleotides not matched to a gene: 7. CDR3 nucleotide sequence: TGTGCCAGCTCACCACCGAGCGGGGGGGCTCGCGCAGATACGCAGTATTTT. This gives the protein CASSPPSGGARADTQYF.

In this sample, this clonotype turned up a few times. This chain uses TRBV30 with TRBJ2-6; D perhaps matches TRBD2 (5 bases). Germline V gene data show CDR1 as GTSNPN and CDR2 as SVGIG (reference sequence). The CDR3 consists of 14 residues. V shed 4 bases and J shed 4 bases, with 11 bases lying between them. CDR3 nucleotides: TGTGCCTGGACTAGGGAGTCGGGGGCCAACGTCCTGACTTTC. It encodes CAWTRESGANVLTF.

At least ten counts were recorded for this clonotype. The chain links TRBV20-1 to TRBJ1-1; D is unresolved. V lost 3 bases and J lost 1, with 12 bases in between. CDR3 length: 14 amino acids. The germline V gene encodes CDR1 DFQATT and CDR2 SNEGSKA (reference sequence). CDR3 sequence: CSASQPPKNTEAFF. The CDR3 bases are TGCAGTGCTAGTCAACCCCCAAAGAACACTGAAGCTTTCTTT.

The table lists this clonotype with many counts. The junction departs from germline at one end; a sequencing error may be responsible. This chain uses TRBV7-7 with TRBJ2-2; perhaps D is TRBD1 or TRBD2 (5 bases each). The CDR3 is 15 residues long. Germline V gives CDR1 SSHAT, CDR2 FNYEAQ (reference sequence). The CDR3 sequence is CASSLSQGVAGELFF. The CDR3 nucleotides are TGTGCTAGCAGCTTAAGCCAGGGAGTGGCCGGGGAGCTGTTTTTT.

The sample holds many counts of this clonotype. In DNA form, the CDR3 reads TGTGCCACCAACGCCGTGGGGGCGCGGGATGAAAAACTGTTTTTT. It encodes CATNAVGARDEKLFF. V gene TRBV14 combines with J gene TRBJ1-4, with D perhaps TRBD1 (6 bases). The CDR3 is 15 amino acids. The germline gives CDR1 SGHDN, CDR2 FVKESK. The V gene lost 10 bases and the J gene lost 6 bases, with 21 bases spanning the gap.

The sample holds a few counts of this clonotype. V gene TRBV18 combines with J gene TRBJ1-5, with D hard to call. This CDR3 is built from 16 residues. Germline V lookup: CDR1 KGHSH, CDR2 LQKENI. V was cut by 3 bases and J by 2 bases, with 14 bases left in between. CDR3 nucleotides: TGTGCCAGCTCACCGTCGGCGGGGTTCGGCAATCAGCCCCAGCATTTT. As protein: CASSPSAGFGNQPQHF.

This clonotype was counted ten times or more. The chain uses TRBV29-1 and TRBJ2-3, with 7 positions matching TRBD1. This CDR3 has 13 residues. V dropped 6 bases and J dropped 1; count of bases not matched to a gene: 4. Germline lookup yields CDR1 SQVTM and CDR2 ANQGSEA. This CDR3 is CSVRGLGTDTQYF. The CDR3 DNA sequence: TGCAGCGTCAGGGGGTTGGGCACAGATACGCAGTATTTT.

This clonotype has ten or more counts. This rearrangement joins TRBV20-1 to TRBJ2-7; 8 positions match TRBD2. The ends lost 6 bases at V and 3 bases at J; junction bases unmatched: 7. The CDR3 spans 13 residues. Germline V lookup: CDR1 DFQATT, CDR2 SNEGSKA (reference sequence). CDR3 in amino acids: CSASRAGGYEQYF. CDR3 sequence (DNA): TGCAGTGCGAGCAGGGCGGGGGGCTACGAGCAGTACTTC.

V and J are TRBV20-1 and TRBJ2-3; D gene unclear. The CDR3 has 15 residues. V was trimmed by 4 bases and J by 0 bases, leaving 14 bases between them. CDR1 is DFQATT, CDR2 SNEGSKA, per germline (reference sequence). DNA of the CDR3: TGCAGTGCTATCACGCCGACCCATAGCACAGATACGCAGTATTTT. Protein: CSAITPTHSTDTQYF.

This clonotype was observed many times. CDR3 protein: CASSVRAYGYTF. DNA for the CDR3: TGTGCCAGCAGTGTGAGGGCCTATGGCTACACCTTC. The rearrangement joins TRBV2 to TRBJ1-2; D unresolved. Per germline, CDR1 SNHLY and CDR2 FYNNEI. The CDR3 sequence is 12 residues long. Trimming removed 4 bases from V and 4 bases from J, with 7 bases in between. Using reference TRBV2 and TRBJ1-2 for the parts outside the CDR3, the full variable domain is EPEVTQTPSHQVTQMGQEVILRCVPISNHLYFYWYRQILGQKVEFLVSFYNNEISEKSEIFDDQFSVERPDGSNFTLKIRSTKLEDSAMYFCASSVRAYGYTFGSGTRLTVV.